Below, 3 T cell receptor beta chains from the same sample are listed, as sequenced in a study of T cells in Graves' hyperthyroidism and ophthalmopathy. The TCR beta CDR3 regions underwent amplification using RNA transcripts as the source. First-round RT-PCR with HTBI primers amplified the TCR CDR3 region. Using its own MiXCR run on the multiplex PCR reads, TCRdb lists one record per CDR3 protein. The table has around 350,000 distinct CDR3 sequences, more than 15% seen once. Sequencing was done on a sample of blood. The origin of the receptors is a woman aged 18-30 years with Graves' hyperthyroidism that later progressed to Graves' ophthalmopathy.

This clonotype was observed a few times. V is TRBV29-1 and J is TRBJ2-1; 12 bases line up with TRBD2. The junction had 11 bases not matched to a gene; V was cut back by 8 bases and J by 6 bases. This CDR3 contains 15 residues. Germline-derived CDR1 and CDR2 are SQVTM and ANQGSEA. The DNA for the CDR3 is TGCAGCATCCTTTTGACTAGCGGGAGTCTCAATGAGCAGTTCTTC. The encoded protein is CSILLTSGSLNEQFF.

This clonotype has a count of ten or more. The chain combines TRBV27 with TRBJ1-2, with 7 bases that match TRBD1. The CDR3 consists of 14 residues. V shed 5 bases and J 5 bases; nucleotides not matched to a gene: 8. CDR1 and CDR2 from the germline V gene are MNHEY and SMNVEV (reference sequence). The CDR3 sequence is CASSTATGRYGYTF. The CDR3 DNA reads as TGTGCCAGCAGTACCGCGACAGGGAGATATGGCTACACCTTC.

This clonotype occurred many times. The chain has TRBV11-2 and TRBJ1-2; TRBD1 might be the D (6 bases). Germline loops: CDR1 SGHAT, CDR2 FQNNGV. V lost 4 bases and J lost 4, with 13 bases in between. CDR3 length: 14 amino acids. The CDR3 region is CASSSEGGGYGYTF. The CDR3 nucleotides read TGTGCCAGCAGCTCCGAGGGAGGGGGCTATGGCTACACCTTC.